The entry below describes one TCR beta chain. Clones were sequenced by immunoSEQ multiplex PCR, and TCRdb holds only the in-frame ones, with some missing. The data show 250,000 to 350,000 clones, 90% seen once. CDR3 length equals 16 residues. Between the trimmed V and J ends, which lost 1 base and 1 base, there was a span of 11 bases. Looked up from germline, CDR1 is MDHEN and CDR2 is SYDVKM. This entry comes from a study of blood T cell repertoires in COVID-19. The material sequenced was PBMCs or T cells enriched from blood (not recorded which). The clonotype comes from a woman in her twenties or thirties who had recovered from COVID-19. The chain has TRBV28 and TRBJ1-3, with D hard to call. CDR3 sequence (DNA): TGTGCCAGCAGTTTATCGGGGATTTCATCTGGAAACACCATATATTTT. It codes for CASSLSGISSGNTIYF.